These 12 T cell receptor beta chains came from one sample sequenced in a study of T cells in Graves' hyperthyroidism and ophthalmopathy. Using RNA transcripts as the source, TCR beta CDR3 regions were amplified. Carried out on the TCR CDR3, a first-round RT-PCR used the HTBI primer set. TCRdb used MiXCR to reprocess the multiplex PCR reads, holding one entry per CDR3 protein. The sample carries hundreds of thousands of distinct CDR3 sequences, approximately 13% recorded once. The source material was blood. These receptor sequences come from a woman aged 18-35 years with Graves' hyperthyroidism.

This clonotype was seen a handful of times. This chain connects TRBV20-1 to TRBJ1-2; D ambiguous. V was clipped by 3 bases and J by 6 bases, with 14 bases between them. The germline CDR1 and CDR2 sequences are DFQATT and SNEGSKA (reference sequence). The CDR3 totals 13 residues. CDR3 in amino acids: CSARLSISDGYTF. Here the CDR3 DNA reads TGCAGTGCTAGGCTCAGTATCAGCGATGGCTACACCTTC.

The V and J genes are TRBV10-1 and TRBJ2-1; TRBD1 matches at 7 bases. The CDR3 spans 15 residues. The germline V gene has CDR1 WNHNN and CDR2 SYGVQD (reference sequence). The V segment lost 0 bases and the J segment 10 bases; nucleotides outside the gene matches: 9. In DNA form, the CDR3 reads TGCGCCAGCAGTGAGTCGACTGTAGGGGGCTGGGAGCAGTTCTTC. It codes for CASSESTVGGWEQFF.

This clonotype was found many times. V is TRBV5-1 and J is TRBJ2-7, with a weak D call TRBD2 (6 bases). This CDR3 spans 14 amino acids. V lost 4 bases to trimming and J lost 3 bases, with 14 bases between them. Germline V gene lookup returns CDR1 SGHRS and CDR2 YFSETQ. CDR3 sequence (DNA): TGCGCCAGCAGCGAAACGGGGGAAGGCTACGAGCAGTACTTC. Protein: CASSETGEGYEQYF.

J is TRBJ2-2 and V is TRBV6-1; D may be TRBD1 or TRBD2 (5 bases each). Trimming took off 3 bases at V and 4 bases at J, with 18 bases between the two ends. In germline, CDR1 is MNHNS, CDR2 SASEGT. The CDR3 is made up of 17 amino acids. Here the CDR3 DNA reads TGTGCCAGCAGTGAGAGGGCCTTAGGGGTTGGCACCGGGGAGCTGTTTTTT. It codes for CASSERALGVGTGELFF.

This clonotype has just a few counts. This chain connects TRBV5-1 to TRBJ1-6; D unresolved. Trimming left V 0 bases short and J 6 bases short, with 10 bases between. The length of the CDR3 is 15 residues. Germline lookup yields CDR1 SGHRS and CDR2 YFSETQ. In DNA form, the CDR3 reads TGCGCCAGCAGCTTGGAACCCGCATCTAATTCACCCCTCCACTTT. Encoded protein: CASSLEPASNSPLHF. Full variable domain (missing parts from reference TRBV5-1 and TRBJ1-6): KAGVTQTPRYLIKTRGQQVTLSCSPISGHRSVSWYQQTPGQGLQFLFEYFSETQRNKGNFPGRFSGRQFSNSRSEMNVSTLELGDSALYLCASSLEPASNSPLHFGNGTRLTVT.

This clonotype has only a few counts. The chain uses TRBV19 and TRBJ1-1, with 9 nucleotides matching TRBD1. Germline CDR1 is LNHDA and CDR2 is SQIVND (reference sequence). There are 14 residues in the CDR3. The J segment lost 4 bases and the V segment lost 10 bases, leaving 10 bases of the junction unmatched. The CDR3 loop reads CATRQGVAGTEAFF. As DNA, the CDR3 is TGTGCCACCCGACAGGGGGTGGCGGGCACTGAAGCTTTCTTT. The full variable domain, completed using reference TRBV19 and TRBJ1-1, is DGGITQSPKYLFRKEGQNVTLSCEQNLNHDAMYWYRQDPGQGLRLIYYSQIVNDFQKGDIAEGYSVSREKKESFPLTVTSAQKNPTAFYLCATRQGVAGTEAFFGQGTRLTVV.

This chain connects TRBV20-1 to TRBJ1-2; 8 bases match TRBD1. Germline CDR1 DFQATT, CDR2 SNEGSKA (reference sequence). There are 12 residues in the CDR3. The V and J ends lost 5 bases and 4 bases, in that order; junction bases with no gene match: 3. The CDR3 spells CSAPGQGYGYTF. CDR3 sequence (DNA): TGCAGTGCTCCCGGACAGGGCTATGGCTACACCTTC.

This clonotype was recorded many times. V is TRBV7-2 and J is TRBJ2-3; TRBD1 aligns across 9 bases. Unmatched junction bases numbered 27, after V lost 10 bases and J lost 7 bases. Looked up from germline, CDR1 is SGHTA and CDR2 is FQGNSA. This CDR3 comprises 19 residues. The CDR3 DNA reads as TGTGCCATCCCCCCCCCGGGGACAGGGCCTCTGCTTCGCTTTAATACGCAGTATTTT. As protein: CAIPPPGTGPLLRFNTQYF.

A few counts support this clonotype. The chain is built from TRBV7-9 and TRBJ1-5; TRBD1 might be the D (5 bases). The CDR3 contains 15 residues. Germline V gene sequence: CDR1 SEHNR, CDR2 FQNEAQ (reference sequence). V dropped 5 bases and J dropped 5 bases, with 16 bases sitting between them. The CDR3 region has the DNA TGTGCCAGCAGCGCGGTCGGGGGGTTCTATCAGCCCCAGCATTTT. It translates to CASSAVGGFYQPQHF.

This sequence joins TRBV2 and TRBJ1-2; a possible D gene is TRBD1 (5 bases). Germline-derived CDR1 and CDR2 are SNHLY and FYNNEI. Trimming pared 6 bases from V and 5 bases from J, leaving 19 bases between. The length of the CDR3 is 15 residues. This CDR3 reads CASRARTGTEYGYTF. The DNA for the CDR3 is TGTGCCAGCAGGGCCCGGACCGGGACGGAGTATGGCTACACCTTC.

This clonotype was observed at least ten times. The chain carries TRBV20-1 and TRBJ2-7; D tentatively reads TRBD1 or TRBD2 (6 bases each). Germline V gene data show CDR1 as DFQATT and CDR2 as SNEGSKA (reference sequence). V gave up 6 bases and J gave up 4 bases, with 19 bases separating them. This CDR3 region has 14 residues. Here the CDR3 reads CSAPLPRGTYEQYF. In DNA form, the CDR3 reads TGCAGTGCCCCCCTTCCCCGGGGGACATACGAGCAGTACTTC.

With respect to this clonotype: This may come from a read error, since a much larger clone is one base off. The chain is built from TRBV20-1 and TRBJ1-5; weak D call: TRBD1 (5 bases). Germline V gene lookup returns CDR1 DFQATT and CDR2 SNEGSKA (reference sequence). V was trimmed by 6 bases and J by 11 bases, leaving 14 bases between them. This CDR3 has 11 residues. Here the CDR3 reads CSANVGGAQHF. The CDR3 DNA reads TGCAGTGCCAACGTGGGGGGGGCCCAGCATTTT.